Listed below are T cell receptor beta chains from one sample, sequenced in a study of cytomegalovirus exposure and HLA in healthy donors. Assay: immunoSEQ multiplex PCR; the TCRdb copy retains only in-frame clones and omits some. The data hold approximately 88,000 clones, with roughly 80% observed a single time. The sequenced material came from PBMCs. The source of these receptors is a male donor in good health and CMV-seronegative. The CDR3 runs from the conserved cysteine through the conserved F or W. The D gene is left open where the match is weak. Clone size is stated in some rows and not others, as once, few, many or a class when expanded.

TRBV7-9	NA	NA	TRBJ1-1	CSSSLRGQAPMWNTEAFF	TGTTCCAGCAGCTTACGTGGGCAGGCCCCTATGTGGAACACTGAAGCTTTCTTT
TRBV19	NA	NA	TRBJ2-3	CASRAEFYTDTQYF	TGTGCCAGTAGAGCGGAATTTTACACAGATACGCAGTATTTT
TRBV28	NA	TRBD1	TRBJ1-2	CASSAPGTGPYGYTF	TGTGCCAGCAGTGCCCCCGGGACAGGACCCTATGGCTACACCTTC
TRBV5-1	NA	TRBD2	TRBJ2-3	CASSLAEAGGADTQYF	TGCGCCAGCAGCTTGGCCGAAGCGGGAGGGGCAGATACGCAGTATTTT
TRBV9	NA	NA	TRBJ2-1	CASSRSGEPYNEQFF	TGTGCCAGCAGCAGGTCCGGGGAACCCTACAATGAGCAGTTCTTC
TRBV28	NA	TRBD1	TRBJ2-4	CASSQGATAKNIQCF	TGTGCCAGCAGCCAGGGGGCAACTGCCAAAAACATTCAGTGCTTC
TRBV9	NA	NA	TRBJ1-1	CASSITVNTEAFF	TGTGCCAGCAGCATAACAGTGAACACTGAAGCTTTCTTT
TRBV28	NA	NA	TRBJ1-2	CASSIQGAYVYTF	TGTGCCAGCAGCATACAGGGCGCCTATGTCTACACCTTC
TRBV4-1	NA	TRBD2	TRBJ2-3	CASSQWSGGAADTQYF	TGCGCCAGCAGCCAGTGGAGCGGGGGGGCGGCGGATACGCAGTATTTT
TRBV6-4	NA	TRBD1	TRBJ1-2	CASSDSRSWDRDQDGGYTF	TGTGCCAGCAGTGACTCGAGGTCCTGGGACAGGGATCAGGACGGGGGCTACACCTTC
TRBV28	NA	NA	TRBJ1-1	CASSLGQEYTEAFF	TGTGCCAGCAGTTTGGGGCAGGAATATACTGAAGCTTTCTTT
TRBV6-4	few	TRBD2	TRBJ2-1	CASSQRTSGRVDEQFF	TGTGCCAGCAGTCAAAGGACTAGCGGGAGGGTCGATGAGCAGTTCTTC
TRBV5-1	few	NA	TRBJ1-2	CASSLVRGTGLLYGYTF	TGCGCCAGCAGCTTGGTACGGGGGACGGGGTTACTCTATGGCTACACCTTC
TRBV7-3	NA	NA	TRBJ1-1	CASSLFGGNTEAFF	TGTGCCAGCAGCTTATTCGGCGGTAACACTGAAGCTTTCTTT
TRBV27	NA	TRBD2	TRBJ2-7	CACSLSSGRFYEQYF	TGTGCCTGCAGTTTATCTAGCGGGAGGTTCTACGAGCAGTACTTC
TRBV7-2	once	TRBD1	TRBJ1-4	CASSLLRQGAERLFF	TGTGCCAGCAGCTTACTTAGGCAGGGGGCGGAAAGACTGTTTTTT
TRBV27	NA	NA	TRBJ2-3	CASSPPPGLPLDTQYF	TGTGCCAGCAGTCCACCTCCGGGACTGCCTCTGGATACGCAGTATTTT